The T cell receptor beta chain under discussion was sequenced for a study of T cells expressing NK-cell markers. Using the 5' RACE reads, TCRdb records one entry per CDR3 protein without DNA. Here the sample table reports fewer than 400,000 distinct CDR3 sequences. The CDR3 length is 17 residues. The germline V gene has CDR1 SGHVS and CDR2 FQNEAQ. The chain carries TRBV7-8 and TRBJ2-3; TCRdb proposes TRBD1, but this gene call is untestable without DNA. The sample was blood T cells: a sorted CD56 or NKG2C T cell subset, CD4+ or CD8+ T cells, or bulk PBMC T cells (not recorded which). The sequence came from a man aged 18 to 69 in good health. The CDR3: CASSLAPTGFVADTQYF.